One and the same sample provided the 28 T cell receptor beta chains below, sequenced in a study of T-cell reconstitution after alpha-beta-depleted transplantation in children. It was with unique molecular identifiers that the TCRbeta library was prepared. TCRdb processed the PCR reads anew with MiXCR; each CDR3 protein has one entry. Among under 850,000 distinct CDR3 sequences listed, less than 15% were seen once. The sequencing used PBMCs, collected before TCRalphabeta/CD19-depleted stem cell transplant. These receptors all stem from a girl aged 2 to 10 with congenital amegakaryocytic thrombocytopenia, due to receive a stem cell transplant.

A few counts support this clonotype. V usage is TRBV29-1 and J usage is TRBJ2-2; D unclear. Germline lookup yields CDR1 SQVTM and CDR2 ANQGSEA. V was trimmed by 2 bases and J by 4 bases, leaving 14 bases between them. The CDR3 loop spans 15 amino acids. The CDR3 DNA reads as TGCAGCGTTGAACCCTGCCGGCAGAGCACCGGGGAGCTGTTTTTT. Amino acids: CSVEPCRQSTGELFF.

This rearrangement joins TRBV25-1 to TRBJ2-1; 9 nucleotides align to TRBD1. J lost 7 bases, V lost 8 bases, and 9 bases had no gene match. The CDR3 loop spans 14 amino acids. Germline loops: CDR1 MGHDK, CDR2 SYGVNS. CDR3 DNA: TGTGCCAGCTCCTATACAGGGGGCGGGAATGAGCAGTTCTTC. This translates into CASSYTGGGNEQFF. Supplemented by reference TRBV25-1 and TRBJ2-1, the full variable domain reads EADIYQTPRYLVIGTGKKITLECSQTMGHDKMYWYQQDPGMELHLIHYSYGVNSTEKGDLSSESTVSRIRTEHFPLTLESARPSHTSQYLCASSYTGGGNEQFFGPGTRLTVL.

This clonotype was recorded a few times. The chain uses TRBV3-1 and TRBJ2-4; D ambiguous. CDR3 length equals 15 residues. V was cut by 0 bases and J by 4 bases, with 10 bases left in between. Germline assignment: CDR1 LGHDT and CDR2 YNNKEL (reference sequence). The CDR3 loop reads CASSQDIGIKNIQYF. The CDR3 region has the DNA TGTGCCAGCAGCCAAGATATAGGGATAAAAAACATTCAGTACTTC.

The chain combines TRBV6-6 with TRBJ1-2; D is perhaps TRBD1 (5 bases). The germline gives CDR1 MNHNY, CDR2 SVGAGI (reference sequence). The CDR3 runs to 12 residues. The germline V and J ends were trimmed by 4 bases and 11 bases, with 14 bases remaining between them. CDR3 DNA sequence: TGTGCCAGCAGTTTCTTACCAGGGACTTACACCTTC. It yields the protein CASSFLPGTYTF.

V gene TRBV20-1 combines with J gene TRBJ1-2; TRBD1 is a possible D gene (5 bases). CDR3 size: 13 residues. Germline-derived CDR1 and CDR2 are DFQATT and SNEGSKA (reference sequence). V was shortened by 3 bases and J by 5 bases, with 13 bases between the two germline ends. In DNA, the CDR3 is TGCAGTGCTAGTGTTGGGGGGAGGTATGGCTACACCTTC. Amino acid sequence: CSASVGGRYGYTF.

This clonotype turned up a few times. V usage is TRBV10-3 and J usage is TRBJ2-6, with D perhaps TRBD2 (5 bases). CDR1 and CDR2 from the germline V gene are ENHRY and SYGVKD. This CDR3 spans 16 amino acids. V shed 10 bases and J shed 4 bases, with 20 bases lying between them. The CDR3 protein is CATRVTGSVGANVLTF. The CDR3 nucleotides read TGTGCCACCCGAGTAACGGGATCGGTAGGGGCCAACGTCCTGACTTTC.

V is TRBV7-8 and J is TRBJ1-1; TRBD1 is a possible D gene (6 bases). The CDR3 is 15 amino acids. Between the trimmed V and J ends, which lost 5 bases and 1 base, there was a span of 14 bases. CDR1 and CDR2 from the germline V gene are SGHVS and FQNEAQ. Here the CDR3 reads CASSTPGQENTEAFF. CDR3 nucleotide sequence: TGTGCCAGCAGCACACCGGGACAAGAGAACACTGAAGCTTTCTTT.

The chain combines TRBV3-1 with TRBJ2-1; 11 bases match TRBD2. Germline CDR1 is LGHDT and CDR2 is YNNKEL (reference sequence). V shed 1 base, J shed 7 bases, and the junction held 15 bases outside the gene matches. CDR3 length equals 19 residues. CDR3 nucleotide sequence: TGTGCCAGCAGCCAAGGAACTAGCGGGAGCCCCGTCTATTGGAATGAGCAGTTCTTC. Protein sequence: CASSQGTSGSPVYWNEQFF.

This clonotype appeared many times. The chain carries TRBV20-1 and TRBJ1-1; D uncertain. The CDR3 is 13 residues long. Trimming left V 6 bases short and J 1 base short, with 12 bases between. CDR1 and CDR2 from the germline V gene are DFQATT and SNEGSKA (reference sequence). The CDR3, as DNA: TGCAGTGCCCTAACAGCTCGGAACACTGAAGCTTTCTTT. As protein: CSALTARNTEAFF.

The chain combines TRBV5-1 with TRBJ2-1; D is unclear. Germline lookup yields CDR1 SGHRS and CDR2 YFSETQ. The CDR3 consists of 13 residues. Between the trimmed V and J ends, which lost 0 bases and 5 bases, there was a span of 6 bases. CDR3 nucleotide sequence: TGCGCCAGCAGCTTGGAGAATGACAATGAGCAGTTCTTC. Encoded protein: CASSLENDNEQFF.

This clonotype was seen a few times. This chain joins TRBV6-1 and TRBJ2-7, with 7 bases fitting TRBD2. The length of the CDR3 is 16 residues. With 6 bases clipped from V and 2 bases from J, the junction kept 13 bases outside the gene matches. CDR1 is MNHNS, CDR2 SASEGT, per germline. The CDR3 sequence is CASRPIGGRGPYEQYF. Written as DNA, the CDR3 is TGTGCCAGCAGACCAATCGGAGGGAGGGGCCCCTACGAGCAGTACTTC.

This chain joins TRBV20-1 and TRBJ2-2, with unresolved D. The CDR3 loop spans 11 amino acids. Per the germline V gene, CDR1 is DFQATT and CDR2 is SNEGSKA (reference sequence). The ends were cut back, 5 bases at V and 6 bases at J, with 7 bases in the middle. The CDR3 loop reads CSASRAGELFF. CDR3 in DNA: TGCAGTGCTTCTAGGGCCGGGGAGCTGTTTTTT.

The chain links TRBV15 to TRBJ2-5, with TRBD2 matching over 11 bases. Germline lookup yields CDR1 LNHNV and CDR2 YYDKDF (reference sequence). This CDR3 has 16 residues. With 0 bases clipped from V and 6 bases from J, the junction kept 6 bases outside the gene matches. The chain's CDR3 is CATSRELAGVMKTQYF. CDR3 bases: TGTGCCACCAGCAGAGAACTAGCGGGAGTTATGAAGACCCAGTACTTC.

The rearrangement links TRBV6-5 to TRBJ2-1; no clear D. The CDR3 contains 18 residues. CDR1 and CDR2 from the germline V gene are MNHEY and SVGAGI. Deletions cut 0 bases from V and 3 bases from J, with 18 bases between. This chain's CDR3 is CASSYSITITPNYNEQFF. The CDR3 DNA reads as TGTGCCAGCAGTTACTCGATCACGATCACCCCCAACTACAATGAGCAGTTCTTC.

In its sample, this clonotype was seen a few times. V gene TRBV20-1 combines with J gene TRBJ2-5, with TRBD2 matching over 8 bases. With V trimmed by 5 bases and J by 3 bases, 11 bases remained unmatched. Germline values: CDR1 DFQATT, CDR2 SNEGSKA (reference sequence). The CDR3 extends over 15 amino acids. The CDR3 region is CSALGSELAEETQYF. The CDR3 DNA reads TGCAGTGCTCTGGGGTCTGAACTAGCGGAAGAGACCCAGTACTTC.

This clonotype was observed a handful of times. The rearrangement uses TRBV5-1 and TRBJ2-2; weak D call: TRBD2 (6 bases). This CDR3 is 16 amino acids long. The V end was cut by 1 base, the J end by 6 bases, with 16 bases between. In germline, CDR1 is SGHRS, CDR2 YFSETQ. CDR3 amino acids: CASSLLGGLDSGELFF. CDR3 bases: TGCGCCAGCAGCTTGTTGGGAGGTCTGGATTCCGGGGAGCTGTTTTTT.

This clonotype was counted many times. The chain has TRBV7-9 and TRBJ1-1, with D unclear. Germline V gene lookup returns CDR1 SEHNR and CDR2 FQNEAQ (reference sequence). This CDR3 contains 15 residues. Trimming cost V 2 bases and J 1 base, with 11 bases left between them. The CDR3 nucleotides read TGTGCCAGCAGCTTACTACGGGCAGAGAACACTGAAGCTTTCTTT. It is translated as CASSLLRAENTEAFF.

This clonotype was counted ten times or more. This rearrangement joins TRBV5-1 to TRBJ2-2; TRBD1 might be the D (6 bases). CDR3 length equals 16 residues. Trimming took 0 bases from V and 0 from J, leaving 9 bases between them. Germline CDR1 reads SGHRS; CDR2 reads YFSETQ. The CDR3 nucleotides are TGCGCCAGCAGCTTGGGGGGGCCAGCGAACACCGGGGAGCTGTTTTTT. It yields the protein CASSLGGPANTGELFF.

This clonotype came up a few times. This chain links TRBV28 with TRBJ2-3, with 9 bases aligning to TRBD1. The CDR3 length is 17 residues. V dropped 6 bases and J dropped 5; count of bases not matched to a gene: 15. Looked up from germline, CDR1 is MDHEN and CDR2 is SYDVKM. The CDR3 loop is CASRPRGLGQGVDTQYF. In DNA form, the CDR3 reads TGTGCCAGCAGACCAAGGGGCCTGGGACAGGGTGTAGATACGCAGTATTTT.

This clonotype has at least ten counts. V gene TRBV29-1 combines with J gene TRBJ1-1; TRBD1 might be the D (6 bases). Trimming took 6 bases from V and 0 from J, leaving 20 bases between them. The germline V gene has CDR1 SQVTM and CDR2 ANQGSEA. CDR3 length: 16 amino acids. The CDR3 region has the DNA TGCAGCGTCAAAGGGGACAAGGTCGGATTGAACACTGAAGCTTTCTTT. Translation gives CSVKGDKVGLNTEAFF.

The rearrangement uses TRBV14 and TRBJ2-7; D is undetermined. V dropped 1 base and J dropped 6 bases, with 10 bases sitting between them. This CDR3 is 13 amino acids long. CDR1 SGHDN and CDR2 FVKESK come from the germline V gene. CDR3: CASSQGTRIEQYF. The CDR3 DNA reads TGTGCCAGCAGCCAAGGAACGAGGATCGAGCAGTACTTC.

This clonotype has ten or more counts. The genes are TRBV7-2 and TRBJ1-5; 8 nucleotides align to TRBD1. Germline lookup yields CDR1 SGHTA and CDR2 FQGNSA. Unmatched junction bases numbered 1, after V lost 1 base and J lost 2 bases. The CDR3 consists of 15 residues. Written as DNA, the CDR3 is TGTGCCAGCAGCTTAGGGACAGGGCGCAATCAGCCCCAGCATTTT. Translation: CASSLGTGRNQPQHF.

This clonotype was recorded many times. Relative to the germline gene, one junction end is altered; a read error may explain this. This chain connects TRBV20-1 to TRBJ1-1; no definite D call. This CDR3 has 12 residues. Germline lookup yields CDR1 DFQATT and CDR2 SNEGSKA (reference sequence). CDR3 protein: CSASGMKTEAFF. Written as DNA, the CDR3 is TGCAGTGCTAGTGGCATGAAGACTGAAGCTTTCTTT.

The table lists this clonotype with many counts. The chain employs TRBV7-2 and TRBJ2-1, with 8 bases identical to TRBD2. The CDR3 totals 15 residues. Losses at the gene ends were 3 bases for V and 4 bases for J; bases not matched to a gene: 5. Germline CDR1 SGHTA, CDR2 FQGNSA. CDR3 coding DNA: TGTGCCAGCAGCTTTCTCAGCGGGAGTTACAATGAGCAGTTCTTC. Its translation: CASSFLSGSYNEQFF.

The J gene is TRBJ2-7, the V gene TRBV2, with TRBD2 matching 11 bases. This CDR3 contains 15 residues. Germline CDR1 reads SNHLY; CDR2 reads FYNNEI. V lost 7 bases, J lost 5 bases, and 10 bases stayed unmatched. The CDR3 region has the DNA TGTGCCAGCATGGCGACTAGCGGGAAATCCCACGAGCAGTACTTC. It yields the protein CASMATSGKSHEQYF.

This clonotype appeared a few times. V is TRBV7-2 and J is TRBJ2-7; no clear D gene. CDR1 is SGHTA and CDR2 is FQGNSA in the germline V gene. The V end lost 2 bases, the J end lost 4 bases, and 9 bases lay between the germline ends. This CDR3 contains 13 residues. CDR3 bases: TGTGCCAGCAGCTTAACCGTCCCTTACGAGCAGTACTTC. This encodes CASSLTVPYEQYF.

The chain recombines TRBV11-2 with TRBJ2-2; either TRBD1 or TRBD2 may supply D (5 bases each). Germline assignment: CDR1 SGHAT and CDR2 FQNNGV. V was cut by 2 bases and J by 4 bases, with 17 bases left in between. The CDR3 has 17 amino acids. The CDR3 DNA sequence: TGTGCCAGCAGCTTACGAGGGGACGCCTTCCCCACCGGGGAGCTGTTTTTT. This gives the protein CASSLRGDAFPTGELFF.

The chain carries TRBV5-1 and TRBJ2-1, with 7 nucleotides matching TRBD2. The CDR3 covers 15 residues. J was trimmed by 5 bases and V by 2 bases; bases with no gene match: 7. The germline V gene encodes CDR1 SGHRS and CDR2 YFSETQ. CDR3 residues: CASSFLAEVNNEQFF. CDR3 coding DNA: TGCGCCAGCAGCTTTCTAGCGGAAGTAAACAATGAGCAGTTCTTC. The whole variable domain, remainder taken from reference TRBV5-1 and TRBJ2-1, is KAGVTQTPRYLIKTRGQQVTLSCSPISGHRSVSWYQQTPGQGLQFLFEYFSETQRNKGNFPGRFSGRQFSNSRSEMNVSTLELGDSALYLCASSFLAEVNNEQFFGPGTRLTVL.